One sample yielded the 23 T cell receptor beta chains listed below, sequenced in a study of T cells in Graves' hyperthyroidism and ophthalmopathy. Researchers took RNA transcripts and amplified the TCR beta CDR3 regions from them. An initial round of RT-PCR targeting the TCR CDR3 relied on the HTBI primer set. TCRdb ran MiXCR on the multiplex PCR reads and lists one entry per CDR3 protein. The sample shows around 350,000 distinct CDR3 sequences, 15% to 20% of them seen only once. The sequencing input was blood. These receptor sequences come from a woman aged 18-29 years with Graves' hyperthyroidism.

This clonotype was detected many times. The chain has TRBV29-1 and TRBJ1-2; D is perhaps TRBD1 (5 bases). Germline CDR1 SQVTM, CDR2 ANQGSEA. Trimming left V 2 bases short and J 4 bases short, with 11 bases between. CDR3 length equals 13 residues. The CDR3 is CSVELDTVYGYTF. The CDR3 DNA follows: TGCAGCGTTGAATTGGACACCGTCTATGGCTACACCTTC.

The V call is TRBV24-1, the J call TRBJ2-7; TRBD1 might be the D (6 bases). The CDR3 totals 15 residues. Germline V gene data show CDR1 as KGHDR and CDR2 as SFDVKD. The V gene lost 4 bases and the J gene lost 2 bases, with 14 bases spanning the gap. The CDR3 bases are TGTGCCACCAGTGACCCTGAGAAGGGGGCCTACGAGCAGTACTTC. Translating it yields CATSDPEKGAYEQYF.

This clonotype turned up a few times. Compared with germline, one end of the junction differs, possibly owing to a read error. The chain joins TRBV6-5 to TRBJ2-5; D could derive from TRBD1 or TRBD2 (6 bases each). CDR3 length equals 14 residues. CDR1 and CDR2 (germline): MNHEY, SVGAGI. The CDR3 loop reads CASSYHGGQETKYF. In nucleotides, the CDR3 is TGTGCCAGCAGTTACCACGGGGGCCAAGAGACCAAGTACTTC.

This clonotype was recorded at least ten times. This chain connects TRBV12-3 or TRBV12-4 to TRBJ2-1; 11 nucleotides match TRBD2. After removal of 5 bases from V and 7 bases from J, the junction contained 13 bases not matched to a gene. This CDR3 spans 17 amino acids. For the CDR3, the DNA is TGTGCCAGCAGTCCCGGGACAGGCAGACTAGCGGGGAATGAGCAGTTCTTC. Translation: CASSPGTGRLAGNEQFF.

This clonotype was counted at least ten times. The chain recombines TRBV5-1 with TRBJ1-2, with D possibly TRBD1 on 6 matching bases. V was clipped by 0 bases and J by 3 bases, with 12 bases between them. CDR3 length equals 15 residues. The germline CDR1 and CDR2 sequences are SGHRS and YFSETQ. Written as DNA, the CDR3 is TGCGCCAGCAGCTTGGCCCAGGGGACGCACTATGGCTACACCTTC. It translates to CASSLAQGTHYGYTF.

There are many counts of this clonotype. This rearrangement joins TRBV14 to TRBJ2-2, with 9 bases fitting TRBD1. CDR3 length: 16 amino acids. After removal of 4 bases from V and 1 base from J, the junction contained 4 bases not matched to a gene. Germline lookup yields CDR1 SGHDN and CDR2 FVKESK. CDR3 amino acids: CASSPLGQGNTGELFF. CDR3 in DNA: TGTGCCAGCAGCCCACTGGGACAGGGGAACACCGGGGAGCTGTTTTTT.

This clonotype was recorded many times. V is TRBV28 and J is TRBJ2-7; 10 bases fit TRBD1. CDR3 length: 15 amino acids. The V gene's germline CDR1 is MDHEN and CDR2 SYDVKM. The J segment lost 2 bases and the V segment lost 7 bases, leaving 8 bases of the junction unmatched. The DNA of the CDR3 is TGTGCCAGCAATTTCGGAGGGACAGGGGCCTACGAGCAGTACTTC. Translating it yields CASNFGGTGAYEQYF.

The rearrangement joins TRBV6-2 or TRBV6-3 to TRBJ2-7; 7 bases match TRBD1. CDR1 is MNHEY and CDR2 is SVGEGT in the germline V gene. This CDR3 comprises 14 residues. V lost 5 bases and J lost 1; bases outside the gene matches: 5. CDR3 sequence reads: CASSTWTGSYEQYF. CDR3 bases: TGTGCCAGCAGTACCTGGACAGGATCCTACGAGCAGTACTTC.

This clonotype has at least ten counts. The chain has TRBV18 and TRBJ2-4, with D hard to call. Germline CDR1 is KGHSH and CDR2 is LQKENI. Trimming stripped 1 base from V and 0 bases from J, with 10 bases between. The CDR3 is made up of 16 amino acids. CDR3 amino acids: CASSPRGELAKNIQYF. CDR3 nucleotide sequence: TGTGCCAGCTCACCACGTGGGGAACTAGCCAAAAACATTCAGTACTTC. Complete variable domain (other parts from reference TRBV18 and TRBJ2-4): NAGVMQNPRHLVRRRGQEARLRCSPMKGHSHVYWYRQLPEEGLKFMVYLQKENIIDESGMPKERFSAEFPKEGPSILRIQQVVRGDSAAYFCASSPRGELAKNIQYFGAGTRLSVL.

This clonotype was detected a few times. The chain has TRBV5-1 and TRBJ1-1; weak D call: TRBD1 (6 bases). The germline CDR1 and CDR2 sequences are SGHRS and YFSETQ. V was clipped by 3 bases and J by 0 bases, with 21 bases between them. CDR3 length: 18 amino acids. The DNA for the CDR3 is TGCGCCAGCAGCTACACGTTAGGGGGGTCACAAGTGAACACTGAAGCTTTCTTT. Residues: CASSYTLGGSQVNTEAFF.

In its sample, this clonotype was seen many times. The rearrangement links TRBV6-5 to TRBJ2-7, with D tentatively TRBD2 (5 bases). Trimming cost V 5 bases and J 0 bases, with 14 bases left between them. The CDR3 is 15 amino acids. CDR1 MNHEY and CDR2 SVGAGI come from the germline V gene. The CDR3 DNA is TGTGCCAGCAGTACTCGGAGGCCCAGCTCCTACGAGCAGTACTTC. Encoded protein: CASSTRRPSSYEQYF.

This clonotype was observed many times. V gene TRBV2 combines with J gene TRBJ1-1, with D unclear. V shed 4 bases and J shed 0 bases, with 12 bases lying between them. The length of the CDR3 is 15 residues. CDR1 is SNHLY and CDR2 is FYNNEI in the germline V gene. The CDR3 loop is CASSVKDNMNTEAFF. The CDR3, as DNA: TGTGCCAGCAGTGTAAAGGATAACATGAACACTGAAGCTTTCTTT. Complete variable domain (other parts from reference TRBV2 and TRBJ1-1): EPEVTQTPSHQVTQMGQEVILRCVPISNHLYFYWYRQILGQKVEFLVSFYNNEISEKSEIFDDQFSVERPDGSNFTLKIRSTKLEDSAMYFCASSVKDNMNTEAFFGQGTRLTVV.

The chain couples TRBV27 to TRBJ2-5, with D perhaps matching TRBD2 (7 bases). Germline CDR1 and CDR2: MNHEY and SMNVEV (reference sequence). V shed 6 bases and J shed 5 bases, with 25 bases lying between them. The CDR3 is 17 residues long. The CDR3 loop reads CASSRRLSGGASETQYF. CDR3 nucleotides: TGTGCCAGCAGCCGGAGGTTGTCGGGGGGCGCGTCGGAGACCCAGTACTTC.

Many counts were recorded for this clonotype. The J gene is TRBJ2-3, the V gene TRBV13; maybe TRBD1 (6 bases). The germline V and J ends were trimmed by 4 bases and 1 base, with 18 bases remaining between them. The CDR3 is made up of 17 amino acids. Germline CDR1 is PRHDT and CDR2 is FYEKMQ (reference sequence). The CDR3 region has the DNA TGTGCCAGCAGCTCCCATTTACGACAGGAAGGCACAGATACGCAGTATTTT. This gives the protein CASSSHLRQEGTDTQYF.

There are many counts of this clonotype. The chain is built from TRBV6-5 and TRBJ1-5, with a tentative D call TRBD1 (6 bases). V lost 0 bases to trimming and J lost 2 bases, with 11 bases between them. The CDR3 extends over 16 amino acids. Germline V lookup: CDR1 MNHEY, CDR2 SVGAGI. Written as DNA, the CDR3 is TGTGCCAGCAGTTACTCAGGGGGTGCGGGCAATCAGCCCCAGCATTTT. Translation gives CASSYSGGAGNQPQHF.

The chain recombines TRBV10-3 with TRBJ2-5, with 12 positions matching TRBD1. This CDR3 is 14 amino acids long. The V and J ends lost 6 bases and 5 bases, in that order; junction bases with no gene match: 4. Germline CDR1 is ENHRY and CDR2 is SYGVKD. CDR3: CAIRRDRGHETQYF. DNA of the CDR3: TGTGCCATCAGAAGGGACAGGGGGCACGAGACCCAGTACTTC.

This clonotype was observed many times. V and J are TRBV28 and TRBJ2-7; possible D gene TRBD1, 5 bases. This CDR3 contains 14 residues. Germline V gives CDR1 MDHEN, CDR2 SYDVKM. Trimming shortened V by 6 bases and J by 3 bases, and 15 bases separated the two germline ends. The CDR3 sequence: CASRPQGTYYEQYF. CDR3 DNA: TGTGCCAGCAGACCCCAGGGCACCTACTACGAGCAGTACTTC.

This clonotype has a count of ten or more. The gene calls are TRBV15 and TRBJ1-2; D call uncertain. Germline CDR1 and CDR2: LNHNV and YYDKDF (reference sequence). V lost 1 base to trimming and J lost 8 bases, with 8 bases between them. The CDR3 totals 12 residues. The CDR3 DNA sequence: TGTGCCACCAGCAGAGTGGGAAGGGGCTACACCTTC. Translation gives CATSRVGRGYTF.

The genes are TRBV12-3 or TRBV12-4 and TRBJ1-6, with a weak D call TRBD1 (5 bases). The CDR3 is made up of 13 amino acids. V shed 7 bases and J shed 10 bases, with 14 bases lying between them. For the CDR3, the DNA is TGTGCCAGCACCTCCGGGACCGCCTCACCCCTCCACTTT. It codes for CASTSGTASPLHF.

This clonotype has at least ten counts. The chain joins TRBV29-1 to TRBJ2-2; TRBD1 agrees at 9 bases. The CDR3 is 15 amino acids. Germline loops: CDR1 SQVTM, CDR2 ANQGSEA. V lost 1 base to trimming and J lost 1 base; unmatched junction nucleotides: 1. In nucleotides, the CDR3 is TGCAGCGTTGAAGGGGGACAGGGGAACACCGGGGAGCTGTTTTTT. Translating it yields CSVEGGQGNTGELFF.

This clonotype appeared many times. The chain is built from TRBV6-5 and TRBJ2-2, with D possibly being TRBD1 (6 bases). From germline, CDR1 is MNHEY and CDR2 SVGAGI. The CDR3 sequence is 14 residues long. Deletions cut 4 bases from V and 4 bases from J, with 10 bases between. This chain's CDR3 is CASSSGTSTGELFF. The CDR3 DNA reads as TGTGCCAGCAGTTCCGGGACATCCACCGGGGAGCTGTTTTTT.

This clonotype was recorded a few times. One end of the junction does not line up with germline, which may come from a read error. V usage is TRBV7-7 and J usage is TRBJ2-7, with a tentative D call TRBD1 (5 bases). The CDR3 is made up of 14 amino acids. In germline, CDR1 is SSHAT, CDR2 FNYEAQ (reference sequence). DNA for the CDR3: TGTGCTAGCAGCCCGAAGACAGATTCCTACGAGCAGTACTTC. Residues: CASSPKTDSYEQYF. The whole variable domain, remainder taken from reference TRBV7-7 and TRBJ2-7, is GAGVSQSPRYKVTKRGQDVTLRCDPISSHATLYWYQQALGQGPEFLTYFNYEAQPDKSGLPSDRFSAERPEGSISTLTIQRTEQRDSAMYRCASSPKTDSYEQYFGPGTRLTVT.

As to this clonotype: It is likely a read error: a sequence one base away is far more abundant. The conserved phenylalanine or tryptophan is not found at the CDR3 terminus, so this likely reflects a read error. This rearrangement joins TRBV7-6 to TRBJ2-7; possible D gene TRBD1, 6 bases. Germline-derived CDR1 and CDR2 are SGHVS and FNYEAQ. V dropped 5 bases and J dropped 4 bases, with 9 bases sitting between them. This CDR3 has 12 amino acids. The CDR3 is CASSPGEYEQYY. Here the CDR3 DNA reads TGTGCCAGCAGCCCAGGGGAGTACGAGCAGTACTAC.